This record concerns one T cell receptor (beta chain) sequence. The entry originates in a study of long-term antiretroviral therapy in people with HIV. CDR1 SGHKS and CDR2 YYEKEE come from the germline V gene (reference sequence). V was clipped by 4 bases and J by 8 bases, with 15 bases between them. This CDR3 is 13 amino acids long. Researchers report immunoSEQ v3.0 was run at survey level. Only in-frame clones appear in the TCRdb table, and some are missing; sequencing was by immunoSEQ multiplex PCR. The data contain more than 20,000 clones, 70% to 90% of them singletons. The origin of this receptor is a man aged 55-75 years with HIV. The chain links TRBV5-5 to TRBJ2-5; weak D call: TRBD2 (5 bases). The sample consisted of unsorted PBMCs, taken 1.3 years after starting antiretroviral therapy. The CDR3 DNA follows: TGTGCCAGCAGCACCGACCCGGAGGAAACCCAGTACTTC. Translated: CASSTDPEETQYF.